Below are 27 T cell receptor beta chains sequenced from a single sample in a study of blood T cell repertoires in COVID-19. Using immunoSEQ multiplex PCR, the repertoire was profiled, and TCRdb retains in-frame clones only, with some absent. The sample records 200,000 to 250,000 clones, more than 85% being singletons. Sequenced material: peripheral blood. The receptors come from a man between 60 and 70 years old with COVID-19, enrolled during active disease.

Turning to this clone: Other DNA sequences of this sample code for an identical CDR3. V usage is TRBV4-1 and J usage is TRBJ2-7; 7 bases map to TRBD1. Losses at the gene ends were 3 bases for V and 3 bases for J; bases not matched to a gene: 2. The germline gives CDR1 MGHRA, CDR2 YSYEKL. This CDR3 has 13 amino acids. The CDR3 is CASSQGQFYEQYF. The CDR3 nucleotides read TGCGCCAGCAGCCAGGGACAGTTCTACGAGCAGTACTTC.

The chain has TRBV6-5 and TRBJ1-2; no firm D call. The CDR3 sequence is 14 residues long. CDR1 MNHEY and CDR2 SVGAGI come from the germline V gene. Deletions cut 2 bases from V and 7 bases from J, with 14 bases between. CDR3 loop: CASSYETSRGGYTF. In DNA, the CDR3 is TGTGCCAGCAGTTACGAGACCTCCCGGGGTGGCTACACCTTC.

V usage is TRBV12-3 or TRBV12-4 and J usage is TRBJ1-6; D is ambiguous. The CDR3 runs to 13 residues. The ends were cut back, 6 bases at V and 10 bases at J, with 13 bases in the middle. CDR3 loop: CASRGSLLSPLHF. The CDR3 DNA reads as TGTGCCAGCAGGGGCAGCCTGTTGTCACCCCTCCACTTT.

V is TRBV27 and J is TRBJ1-6, with TRBD1 as a possible D gene (5 bases). Germline-derived CDR1 and CDR2 are MNHEY and SMNVEV (reference sequence). There are 13 residues in the CDR3. The V end lost 3 bases, the J end lost 12 bases, and 12 bases lay between the germline ends. Here the CDR3 reads CASSFTTGEPLHF. The CDR3 nucleotides are TGTGCCAGCAGTTTTACGACGGGGGAACCCCTCCACTTT.

The V call is TRBV11-2, the J call TRBJ1-1; the D gene is possibly TRBD1 (6 bases). V lost 4 bases to trimming and J lost 2 bases, with 17 bases between them. CDR3 length: 16 amino acids. The germline gives CDR1 SGHAT, CDR2 FQNNGV. The CDR3 reads CASSSTKTGRNTEAFF. The CDR3 coding sequence is TGTGCCAGCAGCTCCACAAAGACAGGACGTAACACTGAAGCTTTCTTT. Full variable domain (remainder filled in from reference TRBV11-2 and TRBJ1-1): EAGVAQSPRYKIIEKRQSVAFWCNPISGHATLYWYQQILGQGPKLLIQFQNNGVVDDSQLPKDRFSAERLKGVDSTLKIQPAKLEDSAVYLCASSSTKTGRNTEAFFGQGTRLTVV.

The chain combines TRBV7-2 with TRBJ1-5; 7 nucleotides align to TRBD1. The V gene's germline CDR1 is SGHTA and CDR2 FQGNSA. Losses at the gene ends were 5 bases for V and 0 bases for J; bases not matched to a gene: 4. This CDR3 region has 15 residues. The CDR3 region has the DNA TGTGCCAGCAGCCCAGGGACAGTTAGCAATCAGCCCCAGCATTTT. Protein sequence: CASSPGTVSNQPQHF.

The chain couples TRBV5-4 to TRBJ2-2; 11 nucleotides match TRBD1. Germline assignment: CDR1 SGHNT and CDR2 YYREEE (reference sequence). V trimming: 10 bases; J trimming: 4 bases; junction bases outside the gene matches: 3. The CDR3 loop spans 13 amino acids. The CDR3 region is CAGGTGGTGELFF. DNA for the CDR3: TGTGCCGGGGGGACAGGGGGCACCGGGGAGCTGTTTTTT.

This chain uses TRBV9 with TRBJ2-2, with D tentatively TRBD2 (5 bases). In germline, CDR1 is SGDLS, CDR2 YYNGEE. Trimming took 1 base from V and 3 from J, leaving 13 bases between them. CDR3 length: 16 residues. CDR3: CASSVTRSGYTGELFF. The CDR3 DNA is TGTGCCAGCAGCGTAACGCGGAGCGGATACACCGGGGAGCTGTTTTTT. Complete variable domain (other parts from reference TRBV9 and TRBJ2-2): DSGVTQTPKHLITATGQRVTLRCSPRSGDLSVYWYQQSLDQGLQFLIQYYNGEERAKGNILERFSAQQFPDLHSELNLSSLELGDSALYFCASSVTRSGYTGELFFGEGSRLTVL.

The CDR3, as DNA: TGTGCCAGCAGCCCGGAGCGGGGGGTGACAGATACGCAGTATTTT. Protein sequence: CASSPERGVTDTQYF. The J gene is TRBJ2-3, the V gene TRBV11-2; 9 bases are a match to TRBD2. The V and J ends lost 5 bases and 3 bases, in that order; junction bases with no gene match: 6. Germline CDR1 SGHAT, CDR2 FQNNGV. The CDR3 contains 15 residues.

V gene TRBV21-1 combines with J gene TRBJ2-7; TRBD1 is taken as the D call from the table, unchecked against the DNA. TRBV21-1 is assigned pseudogene status. The CDR3 consists of 24 residues. CDR3 amino acids: CASSKTRRRDRRSLADRGNYEQYF. The CDR3 region has the DNA TGTGCCAGCAGCAAAACGCGGAGACGGGACAGACGATCCCTAGCAGACCGTGGAAACTACGAGCAGTACTTC.

V gene TRBV4-1 combines with J gene TRBJ1-5, with 8 positions matching TRBD1. The CDR3 loop spans 21 amino acids. In germline, CDR1 is MGHRA, CDR2 YSYEKL. V gave up 1 base and J gave up 2 bases; unmatched junction bases: 19. CDR3 DNA: TGCGCCAGCAGCCAAGTAGGTTCGGACAGGGAAGTCCGTTTTGGCAATCAGCCCCAGCATTTT. Residues: CASSQVGSDREVRFGNQPQHF.

The chain links TRBV7-9 to TRBJ1-2; D not certain. Germline assignment: CDR1 SEHNR and CDR2 FQNEAQ (reference sequence). The CDR3 consists of 15 residues. Between the trimmed V and J ends, which lost 1 base and 6 bases, there was a span of 15 bases. CDR3 in amino acids: CASSLGAPLPDGYTF. CDR3 sequence (DNA): TGTGCCAGCAGCTTAGGCGCTCCCCTCCCGGATGGCTACACCTTC.

The CDR3 DNA is TGCGCCAGCAGAGCTCCGGACAGGGGATATAACAATGAGCAGTTCTTC. It encodes CASRAPDRGYNNEQFF. The chain joins TRBV5-1 to TRBJ2-1, with TRBD1 matching over 9 bases. Germline V gives CDR1 SGHRS, CDR2 YFSETQ. The CDR3 spans 16 residues. V lost 5 bases and J lost 5; bases outside the gene matches: 11.

The chain carries TRBV7-9 and TRBJ2-7, with D possibly TRBD1 on 6 matching bases. From germline, CDR1 is SEHNR and CDR2 FQNEAQ (reference sequence). The CDR3 is 14 amino acids. V lost 0 bases to trimming and J lost 1 base, with 7 bases between them. The CDR3 DNA reads as TGTGCCAGCAGCTTAGCGACAGGTTCCTACGAGCAGTACTTC. Residues: CASSLATGSYEQYF.

DNA of the CDR3: TGTGCCAGCACCTCATACCCGAGCTACGAGCAGTACTTC. It translates to CASTSYPSYEQYF. The chain joins TRBV28 to TRBJ2-7, with D unclear. Germline loops: CDR1 MDHEN, CDR2 SYDVKM. Trimming cost V 7 bases and J 3 bases, with 13 bases left between them. This CDR3 comprises 13 residues.

The chain employs TRBV5-1 and TRBJ2-7; 7 bases fit TRBD1. CDR3 length: 15 amino acids. V was pared by 4 bases and J by 1 base, with 8 bases of the junction left unmatched. Germline assignment: CDR1 SGHRS and CDR2 YFSETQ. The CDR3 spells CASSGTGVRSYEQYF. CDR3 DNA sequence: TGCGCCAGCAGCGGAACAGGGGTCCGTTCCTACGAGCAGTACTTC.

The rearrangement joins TRBV11-3 to TRBJ2-3; 8 bases are a match to TRBD2. CDR1 SGHNT and CDR2 YENEEA come from the germline V gene. J lost 6 bases, V lost 1 base, and 6 bases had no gene match. The CDR3 covers 15 residues. CDR3 DNA sequence: TGTGCCAGCAGCTTAGGGACTAGCTCTTCGGATACGCAGTATTTT. Its protein is CASSLGTSSSDTQYF.

Here the CDR3 reads CASSLATGEEQYF. DNA for the CDR3: TGTGCCAGCAGCTTGGCGACAGGGGAAGAGCAGTACTTC. This rearrangement joins TRBV5-6 to TRBJ2-7, with 8 bases identical to TRBD1. Germline V gives CDR1 SGHDT, CDR2 YYEEEE. V gave up 0 bases and J gave up 7 bases; unmatched junction bases: 3. The length of the CDR3 is 13 residues.

V is TRBV7-8 and J is TRBJ2-7, with D perhaps matching TRBD2 (5 bases). The germline gives CDR1 SGHVS, CDR2 FQNEAQ. The CDR3 spans 15 residues. Trimming shortened V by 1 base and J by 4 bases, and 14 bases separated the two germline ends. The CDR3 nucleotides are TGTGCCAGCAGCTTAGTGAAGGCCGAGGGATACGAGCAGTACTTC. Translating gives CASSLVKAEGYEQYF.

The chain couples TRBV3-1 (or the pseudogene TRBV3-2) to TRBJ2-1; TRBD2 agrees at 7 bases. Trimming at V came to 0 bases and at J to 12 bases, leaving 5 bases not matched to a gene. The CDR3 extends over 13 amino acids. CDR1 is LGHDT and CDR2 is YNNKEL in the germline V gene (reference sequence). CDR3 sequence reads: CASSQDPTGGQFF. The CDR3, as DNA: TGTGCCAGCAGCCAAGATCCGACGGGGGGGCAGTTCTTC.

V is TRBV27 and J is TRBJ1-4; 7 nucleotides match TRBD1. From germline, CDR1 is MNHEY and CDR2 SMNVEV (reference sequence). V was clipped by 0 bases and J by 0 bases; unmatched bases: 1. This CDR3 has 16 amino acids. In DNA form, the CDR3 reads TGTGCCAGCAGTTTATCAACAGGGGCAACTAATGAAAAACTGTTTTTT. It yields the protein CASSLSTGATNEKLFF.

A few counts support this clone. This sequence joins TRBV4-3 and TRBJ2-2, with 8 positions matching TRBD2. V dropped 1 base and J dropped 5; count of bases not matched to a gene: 12. The CDR3 runs to 18 residues. Germline assignment: CDR1 LGHNA and CDR2 YSLEER. CDR3 DNA: TGCGCCAGCAGCCAAGGTCGCGATTCGGCTAGCGGGACCGGGGAGCTGTTTTTT. This translates into CASSQGRDSASGTGELFF.

The chain combines TRBV5-1 with TRBJ2-1; 9 bases are shared with TRBD2. CDR3 length: 15 amino acids. With 4 bases clipped from V and 7 bases from J, the junction kept 9 bases outside the gene matches. Germline V gene data show CDR1 as SGHRS and CDR2 as YFSETQ. The CDR3 DNA reads as TGCGCCAGCAGCCTTCTAGCGGGGACTGTGAATGAGCAGTTCTTC. Its translation is CASSLLAGTVNEQFF.

The chain uses TRBV28 and TRBJ2-1; 10 bases map to TRBD2. There are 22 residues in the CDR3. V lost 4 bases, J lost 0 bases, and 21 bases stayed unmatched. Germline V gene lookup returns CDR1 MDHEN and CDR2 SYDVKM. The CDR3 coding sequence is TGTGCCAGCAGTTCCCACCCGGGTGGTAGGGGGACTAGCGTTAGCTCCTACAATGAGCAGTTCTTC. Residues: CASSSHPGGRGTSVSSYNEQFF.

The CDR3 sequence is CASSPASVRNEKLFF. The CDR3 DNA is TGTGCCAGCTCACCAGCTTCAGTACGTAATGAAAAACTGTTTTTT. The J gene is TRBJ1-4, the V gene TRBV18; the D is unclear. The CDR3 loop spans 15 amino acids. CDR1 and CDR2 from the germline V gene are KGHSH and LQKENI. V gave up 2 bases and J gave up 4 bases, with 11 bases separating them.

This chain links TRBV19 with TRBJ1-2, with 7 bases that match TRBD1. Germline assignment: CDR1 LNHDA and CDR2 SQIVND (reference sequence). After removal of 1 base from V and 4 bases from J, the junction contained 6 bases not matched to a gene. CDR3 length: 15 amino acids. Written as DNA, the CDR3 is TGTGCCAGTAGTATAGGCTCAGGGGGAGGCTATGGCTACACCTTC. It codes for CASSIGSGGGYGYTF. The full variable domain, its missing parts supplied by reference TRBV19 and TRBJ1-2, is DGGITQSPKYLFRKEGQNVTLSCEQNLNHDAMYWYRQDPGQGLRLIYYSQIVNDFQKGDIAEGYSVSREKKESFPLTVTSAQKNPTAFYLCASSIGSGGGYGYTFGSGTRLTVV.

V gene TRBV28 combines with J gene TRBJ1-2, with 7 positions matching TRBD1. Germline lookup yields CDR1 MDHEN and CDR2 SYDVKM. The V and J ends lost 6 bases and 4 bases, in that order; junction bases with no gene match: 14. The CDR3 spans 16 residues. In DNA form, the CDR3 reads TGTGCCAGCAGGCTCGCCTTTCACAGGGGAGGCTATGGCTACACCTTC. Translating it yields CASRLAFHRGGYGYTF.